The source of this T cell receptor beta chain is a study of cytomegalovirus exposure and HLA in healthy donors. General study results and limits: TCR beta V- and J-gene trimming was later associated with a missense DCLRE1C variant. There were reportedly fewer N-insertions in an Asian-associated ancestry cluster than the roughly 670-donor mean, in a later analysis.

The germline V gene encodes CDR1 SGHVS and CDR2 FNYEAQ. V dropped 0 bases and J dropped 2 bases, with 12 bases sitting between them. The CDR3 is made up of 16 amino acids. Amplification used 60 Vbeta primers and 13 Jbeta primers. The table came from immunoSEQ multiplex PCR; TCRdb's copy has only in-frame clones and leaves some out. Of 150,000 to 200,000 clones listed, 82% are singletons. With regard to this clone: Its antigen is unknown.

The donors, nominally healthy at sampling, likely had unrecorded immune exposures. The chain links TRBV7-6 to TRBJ2-3; the D is unclear. This TCR was recovered from a man aged 40-49 years in good health and CMV-seronegative. The specimen was PBMCs. CDR3 amino acids: CASSLANYASTDTQYF. DNA of the CDR3: TGTGCCAGCAGCTTAGCGAACTACGCTTCCACAGATACGCAGTATTTT. Full variable domain (rest looked up from reference TRBV7-6 and TRBJ2-3): GAGVSQSPRYKVTKRGQDVALRCDPISGHVSLYWYRQALGQGPEFLTYFNYEAQQDKSGLPNDRFSAERPEGSISTLTIQRTEQRDSAMYRCASSLANYASTDTQYFGPGTRLTVL.